The T cell receptor (beta chain) under discussion was sequenced for a study of blood T cell repertoires in COVID-19. Looking at the study overall: The study drew acute and convalescent COVID-19 samples from the United States, Italy and Spain. Nucleic acid was either cDNA or gDNA, and it came from T cells, B-cell-depleted T cells, or PBMCs.

Only in-frame clones appear in the TCRdb table, and some are missing; sequencing was by immunoSEQ multiplex PCR. This table holds hundreds of thousands of clones, 75% to 90% found once. Per germline, CDR1 WSHSY and CDR2 SAAADI. This CDR3 spans 14 amino acids. With V trimmed by 6 bases and J by 3 bases, 7 bases remained unmatched. The specimen sequenced was peripheral blood. The sequence derives from a man younger than 30 with COVID-19, enrolled during active disease. This chain uses TRBV10-2 with TRBJ2-7; 8 bases fit TRBD1. DNA of the CDR3: TGCGCCAGCAGGGAGACAGGGGCGCGCTACGAGCAGTACTTC. It encodes CASRETGARYEQYF.